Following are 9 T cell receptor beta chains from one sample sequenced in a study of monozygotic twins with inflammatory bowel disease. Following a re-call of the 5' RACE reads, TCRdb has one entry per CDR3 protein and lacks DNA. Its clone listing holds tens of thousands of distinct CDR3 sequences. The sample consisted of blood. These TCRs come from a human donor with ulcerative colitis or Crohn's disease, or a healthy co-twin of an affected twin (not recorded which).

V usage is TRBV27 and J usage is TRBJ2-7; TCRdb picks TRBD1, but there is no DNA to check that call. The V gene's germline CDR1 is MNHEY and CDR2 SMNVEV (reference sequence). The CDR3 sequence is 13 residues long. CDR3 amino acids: CASSLTRGDEQYF.

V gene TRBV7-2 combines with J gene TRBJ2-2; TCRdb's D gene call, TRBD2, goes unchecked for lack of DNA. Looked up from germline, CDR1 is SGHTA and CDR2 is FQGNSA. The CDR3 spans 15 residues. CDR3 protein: CASSQAGGFTGELFF.

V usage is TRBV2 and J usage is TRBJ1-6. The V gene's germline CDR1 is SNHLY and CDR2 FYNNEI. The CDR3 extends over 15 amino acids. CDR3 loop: CASSEFSGPNSPLHF.

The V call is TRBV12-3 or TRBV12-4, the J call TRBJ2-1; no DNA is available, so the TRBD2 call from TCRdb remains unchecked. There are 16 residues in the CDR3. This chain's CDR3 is CASSRPLAGVNNEQFF.

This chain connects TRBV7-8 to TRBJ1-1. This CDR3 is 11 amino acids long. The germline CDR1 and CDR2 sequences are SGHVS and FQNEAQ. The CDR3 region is CASSLGYEAFF.

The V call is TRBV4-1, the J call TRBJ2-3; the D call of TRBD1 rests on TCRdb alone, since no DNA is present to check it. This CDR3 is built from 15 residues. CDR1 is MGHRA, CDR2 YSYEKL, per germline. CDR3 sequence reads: CASSRSRVLIDTQYF.

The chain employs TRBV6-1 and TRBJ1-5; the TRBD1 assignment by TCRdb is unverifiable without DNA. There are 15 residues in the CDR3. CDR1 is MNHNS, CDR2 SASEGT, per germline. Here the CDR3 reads CASSEARRGQQPQHF.

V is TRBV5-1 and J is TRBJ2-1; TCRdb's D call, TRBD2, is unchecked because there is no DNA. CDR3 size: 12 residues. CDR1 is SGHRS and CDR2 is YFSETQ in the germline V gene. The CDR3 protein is CASSLGGPEQFF. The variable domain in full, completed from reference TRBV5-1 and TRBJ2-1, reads KAGVTQTPRYLIKTRGQQVTLSCSPISGHRSVSWYQQTPGQGLQFLFEYFSETQRNKGNFPGRFSGRQFSNSRSEMNVSTLELGDSALYLCASSLGGPEQFFGPGTRLTVL.

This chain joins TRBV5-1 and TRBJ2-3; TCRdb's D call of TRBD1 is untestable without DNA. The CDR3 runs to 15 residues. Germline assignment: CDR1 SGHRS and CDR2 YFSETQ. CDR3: CASSTGGSSTDTQYF.